This section outlines one TCR beta chain sequence together with its context. There were only healthy Caucasians among the donors. TCRdb recomputed calls from the 5' RACE reads with MiXCR, one row per CDR3 protein. The sample contains under 300,000 distinct CDR3 sequences, about 13% of which appear only once. This sample is part of a study of identical twins. V shed 3 bases and J 7 bases; nucleotides not matched to a gene: 15. CDR3 length equals 16 residues. Germline CDR1 and CDR2: SGHDN and FVKESK. These data also featured in a second study, about yellow fever vaccine responses in identical twins.

The source is a woman between 18 and 29 years old in good health. The sequencing sample was made of memory (CD45RO+) T cells sorted from blood. V gene TRBV14 combines with J gene TRBJ2-7; 7 bases are shared with TRBD2. The CDR3: CASSHLGGRKNGEQYF. The CDR3 DNA follows: TGTGCCAGCAGCCACTTAGGCGGGAGAAAGAACGGAGAGCAGTACTTC.